This T cell receptor (beta chain) was recorded in a study of identical twins. Germline assignment: CDR1 ENHRY and CDR2 SYGVKD. The germline V and J ends were trimmed by 4 bases and 8 bases, with 11 bases remaining between them. The CDR3 length is 12 residues. Through template switching, a universal primer site was introduced, and the cDNA contained unique molecular identifiers. TCRdb passed the 5' RACE reads through MiXCR, listing each CDR3 protein once. This table has 1.5 million or so distinct CDR3 sequences, around 29% appearing once. The sample comprised cord blood. The chain employs TRBV10-3 and TRBJ1-2; TRBD1 is a possible D gene (6 bases). This receptor was taken from a newborn girl in good health. The CDR3 reads CAISVGGPGYTF. CDR3 bases: TGTGCCATCAGTGTCGGGGGGCCGGGCTACACCTTC.